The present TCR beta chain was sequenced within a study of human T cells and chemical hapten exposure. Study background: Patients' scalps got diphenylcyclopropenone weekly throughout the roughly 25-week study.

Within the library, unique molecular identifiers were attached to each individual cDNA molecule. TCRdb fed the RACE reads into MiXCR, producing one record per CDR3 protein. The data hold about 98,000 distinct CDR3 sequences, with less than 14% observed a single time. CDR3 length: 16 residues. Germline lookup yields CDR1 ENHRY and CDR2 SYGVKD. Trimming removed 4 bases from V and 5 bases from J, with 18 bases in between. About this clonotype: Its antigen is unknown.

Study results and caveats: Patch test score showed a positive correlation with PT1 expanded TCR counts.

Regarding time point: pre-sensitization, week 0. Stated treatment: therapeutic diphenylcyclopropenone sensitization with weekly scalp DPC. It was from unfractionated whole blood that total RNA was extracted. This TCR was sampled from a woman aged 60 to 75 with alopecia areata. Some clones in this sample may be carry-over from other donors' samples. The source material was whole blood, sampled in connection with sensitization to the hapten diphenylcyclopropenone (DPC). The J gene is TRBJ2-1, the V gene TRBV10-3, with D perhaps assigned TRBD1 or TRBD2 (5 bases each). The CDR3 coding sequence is TGTGCCATCAGTGGGGGGAATCGCAAGGGAGACAATGAGCAGTTCTTC. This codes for CAISGGNRKGDNEQFF.